Listed here are 30 T cell receptor beta chains from one sample, sequenced in a study of blood T cell repertoires in COVID-19. Profiling relied on immunoSEQ multiplex PCR, and the TCRdb table lists in-frame clones only, not all of them. The data show approximately 180,000 clones, 88% seen once. The sequenced material came from peripheral blood. Receptor source: a human donor in a cohort sampled during active COVID-19.

This clone came up a few times. This CDR3 reads CASSLDQGADGYTF. CDR3 bases: TGTGCCAGCAGCTTAGACCAGGGGGCAGATGGCTACACCTTC. This chain joins TRBV7-9 and TRBJ1-2; 8 nucleotides agree with TRBD1. J gave up 6 bases and V 1 base, and 4 bases lay outside the gene matches. CDR1 is SEHNR and CDR2 is FQNEAQ in the germline V gene (reference sequence). The CDR3 loop spans 14 amino acids.

The genes are TRBV13 and TRBJ2-1; the match to TRBD2 covers 7 bases. The CDR3 loop spans 16 amino acids. With 1 base clipped from V and 2 bases from J, the junction kept 5 bases outside the gene matches. Germline V gene lookup returns CDR1 PRHDT and CDR2 FYEKMQ (reference sequence). The CDR3 DNA sequence: TGTGCCAGCAGCTTAGAGGCGGGAGACCCCTACAATGAGCAGTTCTTC. It yields the protein CASSLEAGDPYNEQFF.

As to this clone: At one of its ends the junction is not consistent with the germline gene, which may arise from a read error. The chain combines TRBV7-7 with TRBJ1-6; D remains ambiguous. CDR1 SSHAT and CDR2 FNYEAQ come from the germline V gene (reference sequence). There are 17 residues in the CDR3. The CDR3 loop reads CASSLGSRMEVHSPLHF. In DNA form, the CDR3 reads TGTGCTAGCAGCTTAGGGTCCCGAATGGAGGTTCATTCACCCCTCCACTTT.

The gene calls are TRBV11-2 and TRBJ2-7; D might be TRBD2 (5 bases). The V gene's germline CDR1 is SGHAT and CDR2 FQNNGV. Trimming left V 2 bases short and J 0 bases short, with 5 bases between. The CDR3 is made up of 13 amino acids. CDR3 in amino acids: CASSLRDSYEQYF. The CDR3 DNA follows: TGTGCCAGCAGCTTACGGGACTCCTACGAGCAGTACTTC.

The chain links TRBV19 to TRBJ1-2; D might be TRBD1 (6 bases). Looked up from germline, CDR1 is LNHDA and CDR2 is SQIVND (reference sequence). V lost 7 bases and J 2 bases, leaving 14 bases between the germline ends. The length of the CDR3 is 14 residues. The DNA for the CDR3 is TGTGCCAGTAATGACCCAGGGGCGAACTATGGCTACACCTTC. The encoded protein is CASNDPGANYGYTF. The variable domain in full, with the rest retrieved from reference TRBV19 and TRBJ1-2, is DGGITQSPKYLFRKEGQNVTLSCEQNLNHDAMYWYRQDPGQGLRLIYYSQIVNDFQKGDIAEGYSVSREKKESFPLTVTSAQKNPTAFYLCASNDPGANYGYTFGSGTRLTVV.

The rearrangement uses TRBV13 and TRBJ1-2; possibly TRBD1 for D (6 bases). The germline gives CDR1 PRHDT, CDR2 FYEKMQ (reference sequence). This CDR3 contains 13 residues. V lost 5 bases and J lost 7, with 14 bases in between. The CDR3 nucleotides read TGTGCCAGCAGCCACAGGGTTCCGGGTGGCTACACCTTC. It encodes CASSHRVPGGYTF. Supplemented by reference TRBV13 and TRBJ1-2, the full variable domain reads AAGVIQSPRHLIKEKRETATLKCYPIPRHDTVYWYQQGPGQDPQFLISFYEKMQSDKGSIPDRFSAQQFSDYHSELNMSSLELGDSALYFCASSHRVPGGYTFGSGTRLTVV.

CDR3: CASSAPGQGYGYTF. The CDR3 DNA reads as TGTGCCAGCAGTGCTCCGGGACAGGGCTATGGCTACACCTTC. The chain has TRBV28 and TRBJ1-2, with 9 bases lining up with TRBD1. The V gene end was trimmed by 5 bases and the J gene end by 4 bases; junction bases not matched to a gene: 5. Germline assignment: CDR1 MDHEN and CDR2 SYDVKM. There are 14 residues in the CDR3.

The V gene is TRBV4-1, the J gene TRBJ1-1; D not certain. This CDR3 has 17 amino acids. V lost 3 bases and J 0 bases, leaving 17 bases between the germline ends. Germline V CDR1 and CDR2: MGHRA, YSYEKL. CDR3 sequence (DNA): TGCGCCAGCAGCCAGAGTCCTATACCCCTTATGAACACTGAAGCTTTCTTT. Amino acid sequence: CASSQSPIPLMNTEAFF.

The V gene is TRBV7-2, the J gene TRBJ2-2; a weak D match, TRBD1 (5 bases). V was pared by 8 bases and J by 3 bases, with 10 bases between. There are 13 residues in the CDR3. The germline CDR1 and CDR2 sequences are SGHTA and FQGNSA. The CDR3 is CASQGGHTGELFF. The CDR3 bases are TGTGCCAGCCAGGGTGGGCACACCGGGGAGCTGTTTTTT.

V gene TRBV6-5 combines with J gene TRBJ1-5, with D perhaps matching TRBD1 (6 bases). Germline CDR1 reads MNHEY; CDR2 reads SVGAGI. There are 14 residues in the CDR3. Trimming removed 5 bases at V and 3 bases at J, with 11 bases between. The CDR3 sequence: CASSPDRNNQPQHF. In DNA, the CDR3 is TGTGCCAGCAGTCCCGACAGGAACAATCAGCCCCAGCATTTT.

V is TRBV7-2 and J is TRBJ2-1; 8 nucleotides line up with TRBD1. This CDR3 has 15 residues. V lost 4 bases to trimming and J lost 7 bases; unmatched junction nucleotides: 9. The germline CDR1 and CDR2 sequences are SGHTA and FQGNSA. The CDR3 sequence is CASSSPGTGLNEQFF. CDR3 coding DNA: TGTGCCAGCAGCTCCCCCGGGACAGGTTTAAATGAGCAGTTCTTC.

The gene calls are TRBV5-1 and TRBJ2-1, with D possibly TRBD1 on 5 matching bases. The CDR3 is made up of 15 amino acids. Germline CDR1 is SGHRS and CDR2 is YFSETQ. Trimming removed 0 bases from V and 0 bases from J, with 7 bases in between. In DNA form, the CDR3 reads TGCGCCAGCAGCTTGGAGGGGATCTCCTACAATGAGCAGTTCTTC. This gives the protein CASSLEGISYNEQFF.

The rearrangement uses TRBV5-1 and TRBJ2-7; 10 bases match TRBD2. In germline, CDR1 is SGHRS, CDR2 YFSETQ. V lost 0 bases and J lost 4; bases outside the gene matches: 7. This CDR3 spans 16 amino acids. The CDR3 DNA sequence: TGCGCCAGCAGCTTGGGGTCTAGCGGGGGTTCTTACGAGCAGTACTTC. It codes for CASSLGSSGGSYEQYF.

This clone was found once. DNA of the CDR3: TGCACGACAGGGGTAGCTGAAGCTTTCTTT. Translated, it gives CTTGVAEAFF. The chain has TRBV20-1 and TRBJ1-1; 8 bases match TRBD1. The CDR3 covers 10 residues. Germline V gene lookup returns CDR1 DFQATT and CDR2 SNEGSKA (reference sequence).

The rearrangement joins TRBV19 to TRBJ2-1, with 9 bases matching TRBD2. With 5 bases clipped from V and 0 bases from J, the junction kept 8 bases outside the gene matches. The CDR3 covers 17 residues. Germline CDR1 and CDR2: LNHDA and SQIVND (reference sequence). The CDR3: CASSHRLAVSSYNEQFF. CDR3 nucleotides: TGTGCCAGTAGTCACAGACTAGCGGTCAGCTCCTACAATGAGCAGTTCTTC.

The chain's CDR3 is CASSVTSGGAQDTQYF. Written as DNA, the CDR3 is TGTGCCAGCAGCGTAACTAGCGGGGGGGCCCAAGATACGCAGTATTTT. This chain uses TRBV9 with TRBJ2-3; 13 bases map to TRBD2. The V gene end was trimmed by 1 base and the J gene end by 5 bases; junction bases not matched to a gene: 4. The CDR3 length is 16 residues. The germline CDR1 and CDR2 sequences are SGDLS and YYNGEE.

The chain employs TRBV10-2 and TRBJ2-3; 7 bases agree with TRBD2. V lost 5 bases and J lost 3; bases outside the gene matches: 8. The length of the CDR3 is 15 residues. The V gene's germline CDR1 is WSHSY and CDR2 SAAADI. The CDR3 sequence: CASSLLSGTTDTQYF. Here the CDR3 DNA reads TGCGCCAGCAGTCTTCTAAGCGGGACTACAGATACGCAGTATTTT.

The chain is built from TRBV3-1 (or the pseudogene TRBV3-2) and TRBJ2-7; 8 positions match TRBD1. V shed 2 bases and J 3 bases; nucleotides not matched to a gene: 6. There are 15 residues in the CDR3. CDR1 is LGHDT and CDR2 is YNNKEL in the germline V gene (reference sequence). CDR3 in DNA: TGTGCCAGCAGCCAATGGACAGGGCGATTCTACGAGCAGTACTTC. It translates to CASSQWTGRFYEQYF.

The chain combines TRBV28 with TRBJ1-5, with D maybe TRBD1 (6 bases). Trimming took 5 bases from V and 8 from J, leaving 19 bases between them. Germline CDR1 reads MDHEN; CDR2 reads SYDVKM. The CDR3 extends over 15 amino acids. CDR3 loop: CASSPRGQGNKPQHF. The CDR3 bases are TGTGCCAGCAGTCCCCGCGGGCAGGGGAATAAGCCCCAGCATTTT.

This clone was seen just once. J is TRBJ2-3 and V is TRBV11-2; 9 positions match TRBD1. Germline-derived CDR1 and CDR2 are SGHAT and FQNNGV. This CDR3 is 14 amino acids long. V was pared by 2 bases and J by 9 bases, with 6 bases of the junction left unmatched. The CDR3 loop reads CASSLQGQGPTQYF. In DNA form, the CDR3 reads TGTGCCAGCAGCTTACAGGGACAGGGACCAACGCAGTATTTT.

The chain recombines TRBV19 with TRBJ2-7, with 8 bases lining up with TRBD1. Losses at the gene ends were 4 bases for V and 2 bases for J; bases not matched to a gene: 7. Germline values: CDR1 LNHDA, CDR2 SQIVND (reference sequence). CDR3 length equals 15 residues. The CDR3 loop is CASSSNRGFAYEQYF. The CDR3, as DNA: TGTGCCAGTAGTAGCAACAGGGGGTTTGCCTACGAGCAGTACTTC.

As DNA, the CDR3 is TGTGCCAGCAGCCAAAATACAGGGGTCACCGGGGAGCTGTTTTTT. It encodes CASSQNTGVTGELFF. The chain recombines TRBV14 with TRBJ2-2; 7 positions agree with TRBD1. The junction had 4 bases not matched to a gene; V was cut back by 2 bases and J by 4 bases. This CDR3 has 15 residues. Germline CDR1 and CDR2: SGHDN and FVKESK.

The V and J genes are TRBV2 and TRBJ2-7; D gene ambiguous. Trimming took off 2 bases at V and 1 base at J, with 6 bases between the two ends. Germline CDR1 reads SNHLY; CDR2 reads FYNNEI. CDR3 length equals 13 residues. CDR3 amino acids: CASSEHISYEQYF. The CDR3 nucleotides read TGTGCCAGCAGTGAACACATTTCCTACGAGCAGTACTTC.

Here the CDR3 reads CASSLGGSSSGNTIYF. The CDR3 bases are TGTGCCAGCAGCTTAGGAGGCTCCAGCTCTGGAAACACCATATATTTT. The J gene is TRBJ1-3, the V gene TRBV11-3; D is unresolved. CDR1 SGHNT and CDR2 YENEEA come from the germline V gene. This CDR3 spans 16 amino acids. V was trimmed by 1 base and J by 0 bases, leaving 10 bases between them.

This clone came up a few times. The rearrangement links TRBV18 to TRBJ1-2, with D tentatively TRBD1 (5 bases). The V and J ends lost 0 bases and 5 bases respectively, with 10 bases between them. From germline, CDR1 is KGHSH and CDR2 LQKENI. The CDR3 contains 14 residues. The CDR3 bases are TGTGCCAGCTCACCACCCCCGACAGAATATGGCTACACCTTC. Protein product: CASSPPPTEYGYTF.

In DNA form, the CDR3 reads TGCGCCAGCAGCTTGGTCGCGCGGACTAGCGGACAAGAGACCCAGTACTTC. As protein: CASSLVARTSGQETQYF. The chain links TRBV5-1 to TRBJ2-5, with 10 positions matching TRBD2. This CDR3 is built from 17 residues. CDR1 is SGHRS and CDR2 is YFSETQ in the germline V gene. V shed 0 bases, J shed 2 bases, and the junction held 7 bases outside the gene matches.

CDR3 bases: TGTGCCAGCAGCCGAGGGACCGGGGGAGGGGATTACAATGAGCAGTTCTTC. This sequence encodes CASSRGTGGGDYNEQFF. V is TRBV7-9 and J is TRBJ2-1, with 7 positions matching TRBD2. The junction had 14 bases not matched to a gene; V was cut back by 5 bases and J by 4 bases. Germline assignment: CDR1 SEHNR and CDR2 FQNEAQ (reference sequence). CDR3 length: 17 amino acids.

This clone turned up a few times. The V and J genes are TRBV4-2 and TRBJ2-7, with D unresolved. CDR3 length: 14 residues. V dropped 0 bases and J dropped 2 bases, with 8 bases sitting between them. CDR1 and CDR2 from the germline V gene are LGHNA and YNFKEQ. This chain's CDR3 is CASSQDAPTYEQYF. The DNA of the CDR3 is TGTGCCAGCAGCCAAGATGCACCTACCTACGAGCAGTACTTC.

The sample holds a few counts of this clone. The genes are TRBV30 and TRBJ1-5; 9 positions agree with TRBD1. The V gene end was trimmed by 2 bases and the J gene end by 13 bases; junction bases not matched to a gene: 15. Germline CDR1 GTSNPN, CDR2 SVGIG (reference sequence). The CDR3 length is 15 residues. CDR3: CAWSPLGQGSGKQHF. CDR3 nucleotides: TGTGCCTGGAGTCCTTTGGGACAGGGTAGTGGGAAACAGCATTTT. Filled out from reference TRBV30 and TRBJ1-5, the complete variable domain reads SQTIHQWPATLVQPVGSPLSLECTVEGTSNPNLYWYRQAAGRGLQLLFYSVGIGQISSEVPQNLSASRPQDRQFILSSKKLLLSDSGFYLCAWSPLGQGSGKQHFGDGTRLSIL.

The V and J genes are TRBV28 and TRBJ1-4, with 8 positions matching TRBD1. The CDR3 length is 17 residues. Germline V gene data show CDR1 as MDHEN and CDR2 as SYDVKM. Germline trimming cut 7 bases from V and 4 bases from J; bases unmatched to any gene: 14. DNA for the CDR3: TGTGCCAGCACCAACCTCCGGGACAGGAACTTTAATGAAAAACTGTTTTTT. Its translation is CASTNLRDRNFNEKLFF.